This T cell receptor (beta chain) was sequenced during a study of cytomegalovirus exposure and HLA in healthy donors. Study conclusions and caveats: A list of 150 or so TCR beta chains associated with cytomegalovirus was given. First-cohort TCR clusters tended to co-occur in the approximately 110 validation repertoires, a later analysis found.

Details on this clone: Its antigen is not identified.

Germline V gene sequence: CDR1 SNHLY, CDR2 FYNNEI. This CDR3 region has 15 residues. Trimming cost V 3 bases and J 6 bases; bases outside gene matches: 8. The protocol was immunoSEQ multiplex PCR, while the TCRdb copy is restricted to in-frame clones and leaves out a portion. This sample yields 160,000 or so clones, of which over 80% are seen a single time; approximately 2.4% belongs to the top ten. This chain uses TRBV2 with TRBJ1-2; 9 bases line up with TRBD1. The sequenced material came from PBMCs. The clonotype originates from a man in his thirties or forties in good health and CMV-seropositive. The CDR3, as DNA: TGTGCCAGCAGTGATATTACAGGGGGCAGTGATGGCTACACCTTC. Its translation is CASSDITGGSDGYTF.